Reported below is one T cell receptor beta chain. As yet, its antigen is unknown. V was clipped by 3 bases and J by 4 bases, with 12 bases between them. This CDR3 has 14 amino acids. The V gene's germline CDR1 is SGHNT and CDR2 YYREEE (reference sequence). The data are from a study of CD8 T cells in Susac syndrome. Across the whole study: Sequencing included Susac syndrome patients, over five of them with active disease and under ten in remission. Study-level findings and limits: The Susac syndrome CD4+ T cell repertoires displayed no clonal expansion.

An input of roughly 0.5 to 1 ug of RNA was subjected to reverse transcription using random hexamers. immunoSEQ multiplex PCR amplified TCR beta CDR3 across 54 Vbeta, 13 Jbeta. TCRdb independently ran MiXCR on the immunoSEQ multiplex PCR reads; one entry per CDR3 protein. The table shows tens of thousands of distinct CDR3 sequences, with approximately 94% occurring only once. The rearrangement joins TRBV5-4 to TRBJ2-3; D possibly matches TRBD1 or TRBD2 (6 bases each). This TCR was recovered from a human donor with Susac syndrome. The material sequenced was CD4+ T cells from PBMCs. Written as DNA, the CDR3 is TGTGCCAGCAGCTGGAGGGCAGGGGCAGATACGCAGTATTTT. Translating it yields CASSWRAGADTQYF. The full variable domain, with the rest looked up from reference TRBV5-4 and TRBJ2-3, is ETGVTQSPTHLIKTRGQQVTLRCSSQSGHNTVSWYQQALGQGPQFIFQYYREEENGRGNFPPRFSGLQFPNYSSELNVNALELDDSALYLCASSWRAGADTQYFGPGTRLTVL.